A selection of T cell receptor beta chains follows, all from one sample in a study of T cell responses to AZD1222 COVID-19 vaccine. Produced via immunoSEQ multiplex PCR; TCRdb's table is partial and in-frame only. The data contain about 96,000 clones, 88% of them seen just once; the ten biggest clones take up around 2.8%. The specimen was peripheral blood, collected on day 0 of AZD1222 vaccination. Source of these receptors: an adult in good health. CDR3s include the opening cysteine and the closing phenylalanine or tryptophan. The D gene is left open where the match is weak. Clone size is given for some rows only: seen once, a few or many times, or a class if the clone is expanded.

D	J	V	size	DNA	CDR3
-	TRBJ2-7	TRBV6-1	-	TGTGCCAGCAGTGAAGCAAGTCTGGCGGCGGGCGAGCAGTACTTC	CASSEASLAAGEQYF
TRBD1	TRBJ2-1	TRBV6-5	-	TGTGCCAGCATCCCCCACAGGGGTCCAAATGAGCAGTTCTTC	CASIPHRGPNEQFF
-	TRBJ1-2	TRBV5-4	-	TGTGCCAGCAGCTTGTCGAGGGGAGCAGGCTATGGCTACACCTTC	CASSLSRGAGYGYTF
-	TRBJ2-2	TRBV7-3	once	TGTGCCAGCAGCCTAAACCCCACCGGGGAGCTGTTTTTT	CASSLNPTGELFF
TRBD2	TRBJ2-3	TRBV6-6	-	TGTGCCAGCAGTTACCTTAGCGGGAGGGGAACAGATACGCAGTATTTT	CASSYLSGRGTDTQYF
-	TRBJ1-1	TRBV4-3	once	TGCGCCAGCAGCCAAGGTTTTAGAGGTAACACTGAAGCTTTCTTT	CASSQGFRGNTEAFF
-	TRBJ2-1	TRBV7-6	-	TGTGCCAGCAGCCCCCCCGCCGGTCCACCCTACAATGAGCAGTTCTTC	CASSPPAGPPYNEQFF
TRBD2	TRBJ2-7	TRBV5-4	-	TGTGCCAGCAGCTTCTCTCTAGCGGGAGGACGCGAGCAGTACTTC	CASSFSLAGGREQYF
-	TRBJ2-1	TRBV19	-	TGTGCCAGTAGTATTTCCAGGGGAACTCGTTACAATGAGCAGTTCTTC	CASSISRGTRYNEQFF
-	TRBJ2-4	TRBV30	once	TGTGCCTGGAGTGCCAGGGCTGGGAACATTCAGTACTTC	CAWSARAGNIQYF
-	TRBJ2-5	TRBV5-1	-	TGCGCCAGCAGCTTATTCCAAGAGACCCAGTACTTC	CASSLFQETQYF
-	TRBJ1-5	TRBV15	-	TGTGCCACCAGCATCGACAGGCGACAGCCCCAGCATTTT	CATSIDRRQPQHF
-	TRBJ1-6	TRBV3-1/TRBV3-2	-	TGTGCCAGCAGCCAAGGAGATTCACCCCTCCACTTT	CASSQGDSPLHF
-	TRBJ2-5	TRBV6-5	-	TGTGCCAGCAGACGCAGGCGGGACCAAGAGACCCAGTACTTC	CASRRRRDQETQYF
-	TRBJ1-4	TRBV5-1	-	TGCGCCAGCAGCTTCATGCCTAACCAGGCTAATGAAAAACTGTTTTTT	CASSFMPNQANEKLFF
-	TRBJ2-7	TRBV11-2	-	TGTGCCAGCGTCCCAAACCTTCACCCTCGAGGCTACGAGCAGTACTTC	CASVPNLHPRGYEQYF
-	TRBJ1-5	TRBV19	-	TGTGCCAGTAGTATTAGTTCGACAGTCAATCAGCCCCAGCATTTT	CASSISSTVNQPQHF
-	TRBJ2-7	TRBV11-1	once	TGTGCCAGCAGCTTAGCAGGAACCTACGAGCAGTACTTC	CASSLAGTYEQYF
TRBD2	TRBJ2-7	TRBV10-3	-	TGTGCCATCAGCCCAACGGGACTAGCGCAAGCGAGCTCCTACGAGCAGTACTTC	CAISPTGLAQASSYEQYF
-	TRBJ1-1	TRBV2	-	TGTGCCAGCAGCAGGAACGGGAACACTGAAGCTTTCTTT	CASSRNGNTEAFF
TRBD1	TRBJ2-2	TRBV5-1	-	TGCGCCAGCAGCTTGGTCGGACAGGGTAGCGCCGGGGAGCTGTTTTTT	CASSLVGQGSAGELFF
TRBD1	TRBJ1-3	TRBV23-1	-	TGCGCCAGAAGCGAAGTACCCGGGACAGGGCCACGGCCTCATGGAAACACCATATATTTT	CARSEVPGTGPRPHGNTIYF
-	TRBJ1-2	TRBV29-1	few	TGCAGCGTGTCGCTTGGTACTACAGGGTATAATAATGGCTACACCTTC	CSVSLGTTGYNNGYTF
-	TRBJ2-2	TRBV24-1	-	TGTGCCACCAGTGACGGGCCCGAGGGAACCGGGGAGCTGTTTTTT	CATSDGPEGTGELFF
-	TRBJ2-7	TRBV9	few	TGTGCCAGCAGCGTAGCTACTTGGGACGAGCAGTACTTC	CASSVATWDEQYF
TRBD1	TRBJ1-1	TRBV2	-	TGTGCCAGCAGTGAGGGGTTGACAGGGACTGAAGCTTTCTTT	CASSEGLTGTEAFF
-	TRBJ2-5	TRBV4-1	once	TGCGCCAGCAGCCACATTGTGGGGGTTGGGAACGTCGAGACCCAGTACTTC	CASSHIVGVGNVETQYF
-	TRBJ1-1	TRBV30	-	TGTGCCTGGATCGGACAACTGAACACTGAAGCTTTCTTT	CAWIGQLNTEAFF
-	TRBJ2-3	TRBV5-1	-	TGCGCCAGCAGCCTCAGCGGGTTCCTTCCAGATACGCAGTATTTT	CASSLSGFLPDTQYF
-	TRBJ1-1	TRBV5-1	-	TGCGCCAGAAACCCCGCGGTGAGCACTGAAGCTTTCTTT	CARNPAVSTEAFF
-	TRBJ1-1	TRBV2	once	TGTGCCAGCAGTGACGTCGGTTGGAGGGCCGAGAACACTGAAGCTTTCTTT	CASSDVGWRAENTEAFF
-	TRBJ2-7	TRBV30	-	TGTGCCTGGAGCGCTTGGTACGAGCAGTACTTC	CAWSAWYEQYF
-	TRBJ1-5	TRBV19	once	TGTGCCAGCGGGATTAATTATCAGCCCCAGCATTTT	CASGINYQPQHF
-	TRBJ1-3	TRBV7-2	-	TGTGCCAGCAGCTTGAGGGGATCTGGAAACACCATATATTTT	CASSLRGSGNTIYF
TRBD2	TRBJ2-1	TRBV28	-	TGTGCCAGCAAGACTAGCGGGACCGCCTACAATGAGCAGTTCTTC	CASKTSGTAYNEQFF
TRBD1	TRBJ1-6	TRBV28	-	TGTGCCAGCAGCCAGGGGGCGCTTTTGAATTCACCCCTCCACTTT	CASSQGALLNSPLHF
TRBD1	TRBJ1-5	TRBV30	-	TGTGCCTGGGGAAAGACAGGGACTCAGCCCCAGCATTTT	CAWGKTGTQPQHF